This T cell receptor beta chain stems from a study of T cell changes during pregnancy in multiple sclerosis. Germline V lookup: CDR1 LNHDA, CDR2 SQIVND (reference sequence). V dropped 3 bases and J dropped 8; count of bases not matched to a gene: 10. CDR3 length: 15 residues. Libraries were prepared by immunoSEQ multiplex PCR; TCRdb keeps only in-frame clonotypes and omits some of them. Of around 40,000 clones in the sample, about 92% were seen once. This specimen was CD8+ T cells from peripheral blood mononuclear cells, taken in the third trimester of pregnancy. V and J are TRBV19 and TRBJ2-1; 7 nucleotides line up with TRBD2. The sequence was obtained from a female donor with multiple sclerosis, enrolled in a pregnancy study. The CDR3 DNA sequence: TGTGCCAGTAGTATCTCGGGGGACTACGGGGATGAGCAGTTCTTC. Its translation is CASSISGDYGDEQFF. Based on the CDR3 plus reference TRBV19 and TRBJ2-1, the full variable domain is DGGITQSPKYLFRKEGQNVTLSCEQNLNHDAMYWYRQDPGQGLRLIYYSQIVNDFQKGDIAEGYSVSREKKESFPLTVTSAQKNPTAFYLCASSISGDYGDEQFFGPGTRLTVL.